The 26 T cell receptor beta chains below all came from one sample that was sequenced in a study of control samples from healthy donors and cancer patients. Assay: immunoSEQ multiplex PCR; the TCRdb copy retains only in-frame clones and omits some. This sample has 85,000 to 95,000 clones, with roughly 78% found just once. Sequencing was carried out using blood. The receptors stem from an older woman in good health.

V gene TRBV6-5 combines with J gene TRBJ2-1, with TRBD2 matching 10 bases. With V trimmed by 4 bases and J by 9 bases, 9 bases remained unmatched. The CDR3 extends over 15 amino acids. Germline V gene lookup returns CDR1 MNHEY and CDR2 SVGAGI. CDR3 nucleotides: TGTGCCAGCAGTTTAAGCGGGGGGGCCTTTGGTGAGCAGTTCTTC. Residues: CASSLSGGAFGEQFF.

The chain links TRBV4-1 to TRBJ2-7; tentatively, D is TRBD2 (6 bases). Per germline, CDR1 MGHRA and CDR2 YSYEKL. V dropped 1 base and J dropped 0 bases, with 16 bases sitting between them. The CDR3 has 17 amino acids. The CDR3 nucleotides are TGCGCCAGCAGCCAAGTTAGCGGCCGCGAAACCTCCTACGAGCAGTACTTC. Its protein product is CASSQVSGRETSYEQYF.

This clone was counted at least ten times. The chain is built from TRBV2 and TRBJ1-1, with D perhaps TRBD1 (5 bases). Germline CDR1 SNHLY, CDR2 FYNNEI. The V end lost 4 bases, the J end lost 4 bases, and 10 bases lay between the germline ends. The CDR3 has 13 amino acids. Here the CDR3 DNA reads TGTGCCAGCAGTGTGTCGGGGCTCACTGAAGCTTTCTTT. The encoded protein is CASSVSGLTEAFF.

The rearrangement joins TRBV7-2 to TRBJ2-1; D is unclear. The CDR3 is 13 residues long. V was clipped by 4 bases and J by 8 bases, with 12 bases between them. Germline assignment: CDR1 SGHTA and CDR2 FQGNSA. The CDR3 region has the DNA TGTGCCAGCAGCTACAGAAGAGGTGATGAGCAGTTCTTC. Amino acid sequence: CASSYRRGDEQFF.

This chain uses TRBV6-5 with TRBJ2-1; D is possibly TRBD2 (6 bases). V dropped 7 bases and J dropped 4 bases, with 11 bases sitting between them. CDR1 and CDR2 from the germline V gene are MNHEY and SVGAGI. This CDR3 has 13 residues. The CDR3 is CASTSGGYNEQFF. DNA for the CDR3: TGTGCCAGCACCTCCGGGGGATACAATGAGCAGTTCTTC.

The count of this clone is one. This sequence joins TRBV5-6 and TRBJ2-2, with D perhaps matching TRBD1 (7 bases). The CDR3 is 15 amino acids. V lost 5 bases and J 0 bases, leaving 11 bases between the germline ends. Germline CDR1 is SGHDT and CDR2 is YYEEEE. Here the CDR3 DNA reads TGTGCCAGCAGTTTCAGGGGGGCGAACACCGGGGAGCTGTTTTTT. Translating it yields CASSFRGANTGELFF.

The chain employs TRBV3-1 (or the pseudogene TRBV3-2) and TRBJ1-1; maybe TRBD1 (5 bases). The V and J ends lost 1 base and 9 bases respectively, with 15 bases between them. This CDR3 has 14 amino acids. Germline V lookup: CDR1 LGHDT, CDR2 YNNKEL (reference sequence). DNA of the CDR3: TGTGCCAGCAGCCAAGTAGGGCAGGGAATGAAAGCTTTCTTT. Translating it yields CASSQVGQGMKAFF.

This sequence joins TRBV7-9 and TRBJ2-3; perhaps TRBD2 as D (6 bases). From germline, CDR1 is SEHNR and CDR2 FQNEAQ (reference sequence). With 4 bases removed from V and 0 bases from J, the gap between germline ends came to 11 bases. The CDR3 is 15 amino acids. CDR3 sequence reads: CASSYREWSTDTQYF. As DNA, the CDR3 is TGTGCCAGCAGCTACCGGGAGTGGAGCACAGATACGCAGTATTTT.

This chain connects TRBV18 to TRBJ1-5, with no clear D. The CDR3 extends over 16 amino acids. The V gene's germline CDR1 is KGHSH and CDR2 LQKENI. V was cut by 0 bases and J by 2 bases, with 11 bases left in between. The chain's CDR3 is CASSPPGEAGNQPQHF. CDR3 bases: TGTGCCAGCTCACCACCAGGAGAGGCGGGCAATCAGCCCCAGCATTTT.

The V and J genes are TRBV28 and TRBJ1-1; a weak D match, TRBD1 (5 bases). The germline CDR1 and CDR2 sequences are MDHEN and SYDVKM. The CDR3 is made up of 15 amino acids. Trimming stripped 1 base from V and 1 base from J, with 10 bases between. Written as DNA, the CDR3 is TGTGCCAGCAGTTTATTACAGGAGAGGAACACTGAAGCTTTCTTT. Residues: CASSLLQERNTEAFF.

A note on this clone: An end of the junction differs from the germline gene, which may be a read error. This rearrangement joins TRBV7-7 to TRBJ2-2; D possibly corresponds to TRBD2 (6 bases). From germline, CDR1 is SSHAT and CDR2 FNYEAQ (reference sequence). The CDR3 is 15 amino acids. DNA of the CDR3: TGTGCTAGCAGCTTCGGCTCGGGGGATTCCGGGGAGCTGTTTTTT. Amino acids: CASSFGSGDSGELFF.

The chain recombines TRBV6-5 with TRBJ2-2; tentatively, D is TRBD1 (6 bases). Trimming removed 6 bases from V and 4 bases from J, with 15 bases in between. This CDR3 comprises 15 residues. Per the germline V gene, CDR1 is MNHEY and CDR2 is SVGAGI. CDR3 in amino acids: CASSPGQAITGELFF. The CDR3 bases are TGTGCCAGCAGCCCGGGACAAGCGATCACCGGGGAGCTGTTTTTT.

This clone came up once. The CDR3 loop is CASMGLGGEQYF. The CDR3 DNA sequence: TGTGCCAGCATGGGGTTGGGGGGCGAGCAGTACTTC. The chain carries TRBV5-5 and TRBJ2-7, with D perhaps matching TRBD2 (6 bases). Germline CDR1 and CDR2: SGHKS and YYEKEE (reference sequence). V lost 6 bases, J lost 6 bases, and 13 bases lay in between. This CDR3 is built from 12 residues.

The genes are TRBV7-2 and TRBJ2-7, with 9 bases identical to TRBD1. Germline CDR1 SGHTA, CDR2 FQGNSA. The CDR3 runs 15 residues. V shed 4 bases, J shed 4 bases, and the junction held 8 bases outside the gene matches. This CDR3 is CASSSGVGQGYEQYF. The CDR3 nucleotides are TGTGCCAGCAGCTCTGGGGTCGGACAGGGGTACGAGCAGTACTTC.

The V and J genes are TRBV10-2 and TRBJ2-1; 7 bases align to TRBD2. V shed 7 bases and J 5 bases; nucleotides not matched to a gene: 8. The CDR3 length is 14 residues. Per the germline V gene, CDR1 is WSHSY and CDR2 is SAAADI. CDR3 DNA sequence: TGCGCCAGCAACGGGCGGGAGTCCAACAATGAGCAGTTCTTC. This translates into CASNGRESNNEQFF.

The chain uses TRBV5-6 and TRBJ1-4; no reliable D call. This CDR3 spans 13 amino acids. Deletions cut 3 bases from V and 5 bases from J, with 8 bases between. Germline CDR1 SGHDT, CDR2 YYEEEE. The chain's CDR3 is CASSSRSNEKLFF. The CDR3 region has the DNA TGTGCCAGCAGCTCCAGGTCGAATGAAAAACTGTTTTTT. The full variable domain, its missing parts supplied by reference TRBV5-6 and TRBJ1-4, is DAGVTQSPTHLIKTRGQQVTLRCSPKSGHDTVSWYQQALGQGPQFIFQYYEEEERQRGNFPDRFSGHQFPNYSSELNVNALLLGDSALYLCASSSRSNEKLFFGSGTQLSVL.

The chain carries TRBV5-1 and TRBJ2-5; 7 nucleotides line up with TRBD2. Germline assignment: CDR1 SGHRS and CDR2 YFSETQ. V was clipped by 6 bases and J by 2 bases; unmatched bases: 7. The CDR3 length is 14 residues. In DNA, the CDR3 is TGCGCCAGCAAACGAGCGGGGATTCAAGAGACCCAGTACTTC. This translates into CASKRAGIQETQYF. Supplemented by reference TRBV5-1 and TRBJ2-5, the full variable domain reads KAGVTQTPRYLIKTRGQQVTLSCSPISGHRSVSWYQQTPGQGLQFLFEYFSETQRNKGNFPGRFSGRQFSNSRSEMNVSTLELGDSALYLCASKRAGIQETQYFGPGTRLLVL.

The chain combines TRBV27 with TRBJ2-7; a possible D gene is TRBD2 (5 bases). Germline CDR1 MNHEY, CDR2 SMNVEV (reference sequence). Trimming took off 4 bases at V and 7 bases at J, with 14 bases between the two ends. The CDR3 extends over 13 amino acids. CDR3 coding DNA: TGTGCCAGCAGTTATTACGGACTGGGGGAGCAGTACTTC. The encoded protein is CASSYYGLGEQYF.

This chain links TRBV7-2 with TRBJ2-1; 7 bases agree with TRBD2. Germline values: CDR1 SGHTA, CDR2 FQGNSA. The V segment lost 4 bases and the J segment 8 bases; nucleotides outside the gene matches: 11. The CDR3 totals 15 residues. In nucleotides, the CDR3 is TGTGCCAGCAGCTCCCGGGGCCGGGGGGTCTATGAGCAGTTCTTC. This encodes CASSSRGRGVYEQFF.

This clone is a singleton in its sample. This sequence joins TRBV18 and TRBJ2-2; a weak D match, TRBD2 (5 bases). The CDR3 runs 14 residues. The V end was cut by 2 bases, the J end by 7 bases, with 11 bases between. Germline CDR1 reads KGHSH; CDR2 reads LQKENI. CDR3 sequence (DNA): TGTGCCAGCTCACCAAGGGCGAGGGACGGGGAGCTGTTTTTT. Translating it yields CASSPRARDGELFF.

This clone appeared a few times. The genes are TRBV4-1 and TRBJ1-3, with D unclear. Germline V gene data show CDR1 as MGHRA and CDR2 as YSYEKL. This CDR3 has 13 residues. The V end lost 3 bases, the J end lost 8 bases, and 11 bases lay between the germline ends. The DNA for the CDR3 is TGCGCCAGCAGCCAGGCGGACGGCCACACCATATATTTT. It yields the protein CASSQADGHTIYF.

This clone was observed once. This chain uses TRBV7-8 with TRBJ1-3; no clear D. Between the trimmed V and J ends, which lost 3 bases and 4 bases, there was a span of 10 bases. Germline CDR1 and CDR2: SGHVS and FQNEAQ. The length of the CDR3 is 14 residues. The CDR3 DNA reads TGTGCCAGCAGCTTCACTCCTGAGGGAAACACCATATATTTT. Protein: CASSFTPEGNTIYF.

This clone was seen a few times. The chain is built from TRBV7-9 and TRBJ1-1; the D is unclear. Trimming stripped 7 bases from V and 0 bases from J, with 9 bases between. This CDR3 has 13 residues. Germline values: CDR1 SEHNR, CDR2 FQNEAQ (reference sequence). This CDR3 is CASKFQMNTEAFF. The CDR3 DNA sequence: TGTGCCAGCAAGTTTCAGATGAACACTGAAGCTTTCTTT. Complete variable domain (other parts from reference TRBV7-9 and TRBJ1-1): DTGVSQNPRHKITKRGQNVTFRCDPISEHNRLYWYRQTLGQGPEFLTYFQNEAQLEKSRLLSDRFSAERPKGSFSTLEIQRTEQGDSAMYLCASKFQMNTEAFFGQGTRLTVV.

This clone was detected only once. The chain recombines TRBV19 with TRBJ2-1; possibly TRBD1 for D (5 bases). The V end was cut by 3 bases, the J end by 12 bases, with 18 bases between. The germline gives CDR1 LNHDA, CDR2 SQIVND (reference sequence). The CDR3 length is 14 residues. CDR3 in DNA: TGTGCCAGTAGTATTAAGGGGATTTGGAGATGGCAGTTCTTC. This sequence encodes CASSIKGIWRWQFF. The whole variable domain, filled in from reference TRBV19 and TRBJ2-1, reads DGGITQSPKYLFRKEGQNVTLSCEQNLNHDAMYWYRQDPGQGLRLIYYSQIVNDFQKGDIAEGYSVSREKKESFPLTVTSAQKNPTAFYLCASSIKGIWRWQFFGPGTRLTVL.

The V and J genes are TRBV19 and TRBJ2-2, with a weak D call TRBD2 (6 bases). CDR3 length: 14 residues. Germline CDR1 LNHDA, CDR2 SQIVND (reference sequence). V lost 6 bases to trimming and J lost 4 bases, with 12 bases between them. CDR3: CASSLLARTGELFF. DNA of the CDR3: TGTGCCAGTAGCCTTCTAGCGCGCACCGGGGAGCTGTTTTTT.

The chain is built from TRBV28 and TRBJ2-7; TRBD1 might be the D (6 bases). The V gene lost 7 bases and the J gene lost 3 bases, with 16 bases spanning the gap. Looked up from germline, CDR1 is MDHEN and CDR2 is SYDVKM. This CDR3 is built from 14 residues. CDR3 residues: CASTRRGISYEQYF. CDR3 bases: TGTGCCAGCACCCGCAGGGGTATAAGCTACGAGCAGTACTTC.